Below, 27 T cell receptor beta chains from the same sample are listed, as sequenced in a study of T cells in localized non-small cell lung cancer. The repertoire was sequenced with immunoSEQ multiplex PCR; TCRdb's copy has only in-frame clones and lacks some. The sample carries around 50,000 clones, 70% to 90% recorded once. The sample here was PBMCs, taken before any cancer treatment. These receptors came from a man aged 35 to 69 with stage II lung adenocarcinoma.

The V call is TRBV14, the J call TRBJ2-1, with 10 bases aligning to TRBD1. The germline V gene has CDR1 SGHDN and CDR2 FVKESK. This CDR3 has 15 residues. V was pared by 4 bases and J by 10 bases, with 10 bases of the junction left unmatched. The CDR3 DNA sequence: TGTGCCAGCAGCCCCCGGGACAGGGGTTCCTCAGAGCAGTTCTTC. Encoded protein: CASSPRDRGSSEQFF.

The CDR3 loop reads CASSLRGRLNTEAFF. Here the CDR3 DNA reads TGTGCCAGCAGCTTAAGGGGACGGCTGAACACTGAAGCTTTCTTT. This sequence joins TRBV11-2 and TRBJ1-1; tentative D call: TRBD1 (5 bases). Germline V gene data show CDR1 as SGHAT and CDR2 as FQNNGV. The V gene lost 2 bases and the J gene lost 0 bases, with 10 bases spanning the gap. The CDR3 covers 15 residues.

This chain joins TRBV19 and TRBJ2-3; 7 bases align to TRBD1. CDR1 and CDR2 (germline): LNHDA, SQIVND (reference sequence). The CDR3 loop spans 14 amino acids. The J segment lost 2 bases and the V segment lost 5 bases, leaving 4 bases of the junction unmatched. The CDR3 sequence is CASSSGQYTDTQYF. DNA of the CDR3: TGTGCCAGTAGTTCGGGACAGTACACAGATACGCAGTATTTT. The full variable domain, with the rest looked up from reference TRBV19 and TRBJ2-3, is DGGITQSPKYLFRKEGQNVTLSCEQNLNHDAMYWYRQDPGQGLRLIYYSQIVNDFQKGDIAEGYSVSREKKESFPLTVTSAQKNPTAFYLCASSSGQYTDTQYFGPGTRLTVL.

The rearrangement joins TRBV30 to TRBJ1-3, with D perhaps matching TRBD1 (6 bases). In germline, CDR1 is GTSNPN, CDR2 SVGIG (reference sequence). V gave up 2 bases and J gave up 2 bases, with 19 bases separating them. The CDR3 totals 17 residues. For the CDR3, the DNA is TGTGCCTGGAGTACCAAGATGGACAGTTCCGCTGGAAACACCATATATTTT. Its translation: CAWSTKMDSSAGNTIYF. The full variable domain, rest sourced from reference TRBV30 and TRBJ1-3, is SQTIHQWPATLVQPVGSPLSLECTVEGTSNPNLYWYRQAAGRGLQLLFYSVGIGQISSEVPQNLSASRPQDRQFILSSKKLLLSDSGFYLCAWSTKMDSSAGNTIYFGEGSWLTVV.

The rearrangement links TRBV27 to TRBJ2-1, with 8 bases lining up with TRBD1. Germline V lookup: CDR1 MNHEY, CDR2 SMNVEV (reference sequence). CDR3 size: 13 residues. Germline trimming cut 8 bases from V and 2 bases from J; bases unmatched to any gene: 2. CDR3 DNA: TGTGCCAGCGCGGGACAGGCCTACAATGAGCAGTTCTTC. Translation: CASAGQAYNEQFF.

This chain links TRBV5-1 with TRBJ1-6; D unclear. This CDR3 has 16 amino acids. Trimming removed 0 bases from V and 2 bases from J, with 9 bases in between. Germline V gene data show CDR1 as SGHRS and CDR2 as YFSETQ. CDR3 amino acids: CASSLGSRTYNSPLHF. The CDR3 DNA sequence: TGCGCCAGCAGCTTGGGGTCCAGAACCTATAATTCACCCCTCCACTTT. Supplemented by reference TRBV5-1 and TRBJ1-6, the full variable domain reads KAGVTQTPRYLIKTRGQQVTLSCSPISGHRSVSWYQQTPGQGLQFLFEYFSETQRNKGNFPGRFSGRQFSNSRSEMNVSTLELGDSALYLCASSLGSRTYNSPLHFGNGTRLTVT.

CDR3 protein: CAISEGQGIDTEAFF. Here the CDR3 DNA reads TGTGCCATCAGTGAAGGACAGGGGATTGACACTGAAGCTTTCTTT. V gene TRBV10-3 combines with J gene TRBJ1-1, with 9 nucleotides matching TRBD1. CDR3 length: 15 amino acids. Germline V gives CDR1 ENHRY, CDR2 SYGVKD. V trimming: 3 bases; J trimming: 3 bases; junction bases outside the gene matches: 5.

The V call is TRBV5-4, the J call TRBJ2-3; D unresolved. Germline V CDR1 and CDR2: SGHNT, YYREEE (reference sequence). The CDR3 loop spans 13 amino acids. Between the trimmed V and J ends, which lost 0 bases and 5 bases, there was a span of 7 bases. CDR3 DNA sequence: TGTGCCAGCAGCTTGGACCGCGAAGATACGCAGTATTTT. Amino acids: CASSLDREDTQYF.

The V gene is TRBV6-5, the J gene TRBJ1-1, with 8 bases fitting TRBD1. This CDR3 is 14 amino acids long. The V gene's germline CDR1 is MNHEY and CDR2 SVGAGI. Trimming took 4 bases from V and 6 from J; bases not matched to a gene: 7. CDR3 in amino acids: CASSSRQGMSEAFF. The CDR3 DNA reads TGTGCCAGCAGTTCCCGACAGGGGATGTCTGAAGCTTTCTTT.

The chain recombines TRBV14 with TRBJ1-4, with D perhaps matching TRBD1 (5 bases). CDR3 length: 17 amino acids. In germline, CDR1 is SGHDN, CDR2 FVKESK. V dropped 2 bases and J dropped 0 bases, with 13 bases sitting between them. The CDR3 loop is CASSQILGDPTNEKLFF. The CDR3 bases are TGTGCCAGCAGCCAAATCCTGGGGGACCCAACTAATGAAAAACTGTTTTTT.

This clone has just one count. The chain employs TRBV5-4 and TRBJ1-3, with D unclear. Germline V gene data show CDR1 as SGHNT and CDR2 as YYREEE (reference sequence). The germline V and J ends were trimmed by 0 bases and 4 bases, with 8 bases remaining between them. There are 14 residues in the CDR3. CDR3 amino acids: CASSLGTGGNTIYF. The CDR3 region has the DNA TGTGCCAGCAGCTTGGGAACGGGGGGAAACACCATATATTTT.

This chain uses TRBV29-1 with TRBJ1-1; D not certain. CDR1 is SQVTM, CDR2 ANQGSEA, per germline. V shed 2 bases and J shed 6 bases, with 10 bases lying between them. This CDR3 contains 12 residues. CDR3 nucleotide sequence: TGCAGCGTTGAAAAGAGTAAGGCTGAAGCTTTCTTT. Amino acid sequence: CSVEKSKAEAFF.

The chain is built from TRBV2 and TRBJ1-4; 7 bases line up with TRBD1. CDR3 size: 14 residues. Per germline, CDR1 SNHLY and CDR2 FYNNEI. The V gene end was trimmed by 5 bases and the J gene end by 8 bases; junction bases not matched to a gene: 8. The CDR3 loop is CASSWTGRGEKLFF. In DNA, the CDR3 is TGTGCCAGCAGTTGGACAGGCCGGGGGGAAAAACTGTTTTTT.

The V and J genes are TRBV6-1 and TRBJ1-5; D remains unclear. The CDR3 length is 14 residues. Germline CDR1 reads MNHNS; CDR2 reads SASEGT. V lost 1 base and J 3 bases, leaving 7 bases between the germline ends. The DNA of the CDR3 is TGTGCCAGCAGTGAAGTTCCAGCCAATCAGCCCCAGCATTTT. The encoded protein is CASSEVPANQPQHF.

This clone came up once. The chain combines TRBV28 with TRBJ1-2; unclear D gene. Germline CDR1 is MDHEN and CDR2 is SYDVKM. This CDR3 is 14 amino acids long. Trimming shortened V by 4 bases and J by 3 bases, and 12 bases separated the two germline ends. CDR3 nucleotide sequence: TGTGCCAGCAGTTCCCGACGAGGCTACTATGGCTACACCTTC. It yields the protein CASSSRRGYYGYTF.

V gene TRBV6-5 combines with J gene TRBJ1-1; 7 nucleotides line up with TRBD1. Germline V gives CDR1 MNHEY, CDR2 SVGAGI. After removal of 6 bases from V and 0 bases from J, the junction contained 1 base not matched to a gene. The CDR3 consists of 13 residues. The chain's CDR3 is CASRTGLNTEAFF. The DNA of the CDR3 is TGTGCCAGCAGGACAGGGTTGAACACTGAAGCTTTCTTT.

The chain recombines TRBV28 with TRBJ1-6; D is unresolved. CDR3 size: 15 residues. Germline CDR1 and CDR2: MDHEN and SYDVKM. Trimming took 3 bases from V and 7 from J, leaving 13 bases between them. CDR3 residues: CASSFPLLSNSPLHF. Here the CDR3 DNA reads TGTGCCAGCAGTTTCCCTCTATTGAGCAATTCACCCCTCCACTTT.

This rearrangement joins TRBV28 to TRBJ1-2; 7 bases match TRBD1. V lost 2 bases to trimming and J lost 3 bases; unmatched junction nucleotides: 9. Germline lookup yields CDR1 MDHEN and CDR2 SYDVKM. There are 16 residues in the CDR3. The CDR3 region is CASSLGTADPHYGYTF. The CDR3 nucleotides read TGTGCCAGCAGTTTAGGGACAGCCGACCCTCACTATGGCTACACCTTC.

J is TRBJ1-1 and V is TRBV5-5; D is possibly TRBD1 (5 bases). The CDR3 totals 14 residues. CDR1 and CDR2 (germline): SGHKS, YYEKEE (reference sequence). V was shortened by 4 bases and J by 2 bases, with 12 bases between the two germline ends. In nucleotides, the CDR3 is TGTGCCAGCAGCCGGGGGTTCTTAAACACTGAAGCTTTCTTT. The encoded protein is CASSRGFLNTEAFF.

This chain uses TRBV4-2 with TRBJ2-2, with TRBD1 matching over 9 bases. The trim removed 4 bases at V and 0 bases at J, leaving 3 bases unmatched. The germline gives CDR1 LGHNA, CDR2 YNFKEQ. The CDR3 extends over 16 amino acids. In DNA form, the CDR3 reads TGTGCCAGCAGCCGTGACAGGGGGGCGAACACCGGGGAGCTGTTTTTT. The encoded protein is CASSRDRGANTGELFF.

The rearrangement joins TRBV7-9 to TRBJ2-7, with TRBD1 matching over 8 bases. CDR3 length equals 13 residues. Germline trimming cut 3 bases from V and 6 bases from J; bases unmatched to any gene: 4. Germline V gene sequence: CDR1 SEHNR, CDR2 FQNEAQ (reference sequence). For the CDR3, the DNA is TGTGCCAGCAGCTTCGACAGGGGATCCGAGCAGTACGTC. Translation: CASSFDRGSEQYV.

The chain links TRBV7-8 to TRBJ2-5, with a tentative D call TRBD1 (6 bases). Germline CDR1 reads SGHVS; CDR2 reads FQNEAQ. Trimming removed 2 bases from V and 2 bases from J, with 12 bases in between. The CDR3 totals 15 residues. CDR3 sequence reads: CASSLLKGVQETQYF. CDR3 in DNA: TGTGCCAGCAGCTTATTAAAGGGGGTTCAAGAGACCCAGTACTTC.

The chain links TRBV2 to TRBJ1-2; D is undetermined. Deletions cut 5 bases from V and 7 bases from J, with 5 bases between. CDR3 length: 10 amino acids. CDR1 SNHLY and CDR2 FYNNEI come from the germline V gene. CDR3 nucleotides: TGTGCCAGCAGTAGGGTTGGCTACACCTTC. It specifies CASSRVGYTF.

This chain joins TRBV5-1 and TRBJ1-1, with D hard to call. This CDR3 contains 15 residues. Germline V gene data show CDR1 as SGHRS and CDR2 as YFSETQ. Trimming left V 2 bases short and J 0 bases short, with 11 bases between. The DNA for the CDR3 is TGCGCCAGCAGCTTTACCCCCTCTATGAACACTGAAGCTTTCTTT. Amino acid sequence: CASSFTPSMNTEAFF.

The rearrangement uses TRBV29-1 and TRBJ2-1, with TRBD2 identical over 16 bases. This CDR3 is 17 amino acids long. The trim removed 4 bases at V and 4 bases at J, leaving 7 bases unmatched. The germline V gene encodes CDR1 SQVTM and CDR2 ANQGSEA. CDR3 DNA sequence: TGCAGCGTTGGAGGGACTAGCGGGGGGGCTCAGTACAATGAGCAGTTCTTC. Translated: CSVGGTSGGAQYNEQFF.

This sequence joins TRBV2 and TRBJ2-7; 7 bases align to TRBD1. Trimming removed 7 bases from V and 6 bases from J; junction bases left unmatched: 12. CDR1 and CDR2 from the germline V gene are SNHLY and FYNNEI. The CDR3 covers 14 residues. The CDR3 nucleotides are TGTGCCAGCAAAACTTTGACAGGGCCCGGCGAGCAGTACTTC. It is translated as CASKTLTGPGEQYF.

The rearrangement joins TRBV19 to TRBJ1-5, with D possibly being TRBD1 (5 bases). CDR1 and CDR2 from the germline V gene are LNHDA and SQIVND (reference sequence). Between the trimmed V and J ends, which lost 9 bases and 7 bases, there was a span of 25 bases. The CDR3 consists of 16 residues. CDR3 region: CASGPTDTAHRQPQHF. The CDR3 nucleotides read TGTGCCAGCGGGCCGACAGACACCGCACATCGACAGCCCCAGCATTTT.